The 13 T cell receptor beta chains below were found in one sample sequenced in a study of cytomegalovirus exposure and HLA in healthy donors. TCRdb keeps only in-frame clones here, not all; method: immunoSEQ multiplex PCR. The table records 150,000 to 200,000 clones, about 80% of them present only once. Sequencing used PBMCs. The receptors originated from a young man in good health and CMV-seropositive.

V gene TRBV15 combines with J gene TRBJ1-3; D call uncertain. With 0 bases removed from V and 4 bases from J, the gap between germline ends came to 10 bases. This CDR3 has 15 residues. The germline CDR1 and CDR2 sequences are LNHNV and YYDKDF (reference sequence). The DNA for the CDR3 is TGTGCCACCAGCAGAGATCGCGGGGAAGGAAACACCATATATTTT. Residues: CATSRDRGEGNTIYF.

This chain joins TRBV11-2 and TRBJ1-1; D is possibly TRBD1 (6 bases). Per the germline V gene, CDR1 is SGHAT and CDR2 is FQNNGV. The CDR3 is 14 residues long. Trimming took 4 bases from V and 4 from J, leaving 13 bases between them. This CDR3 reads CASSSIRGSTEAFF. CDR3 in DNA: TGTGCCAGCAGCTCGATTAGGGGGAGCACTGAAGCTTTCTTT. The variable domain in full, with the rest retrieved from reference TRBV11-2 and TRBJ1-1, is EAGVAQSPRYKIIEKRQSVAFWCNPISGHATLYWYQQILGQGPKLLIQFQNNGVVDDSQLPKDRFSAERLKGVDSTLKIQPAKLEDSAVYLCASSSIRGSTEAFFGQGTRLTVV.

This chain connects TRBV5-4 to TRBJ2-1; a possible D gene is TRBD1 (6 bases). From germline, CDR1 is SGHNT and CDR2 YYREEE (reference sequence). The CDR3 loop spans 16 amino acids. V gave up 4 bases and J gave up 0 bases, with 14 bases separating them. The CDR3 nucleotides are TGTGCCAGCAGCAGAGGACAGACGAGCTCCTACAATGAGCAGTTCTTC. Translation gives CASSRGQTSSYNEQFF.

J is TRBJ1-1 and V is TRBV4-1; 7 bases are a match to TRBD1. This CDR3 has 13 amino acids. In germline, CDR1 is MGHRA, CDR2 YSYEKL. V was clipped by 5 bases and J by 5 bases; unmatched bases: 5. The CDR3 is CASSERGQTEAFF. DNA for the CDR3: TGCGCCAGCAGCGAAAGGGGGCAGACTGAAGCTTTCTTT.

The rearrangement joins TRBV19 to TRBJ2-5; 8 nucleotides match TRBD2. From germline, CDR1 is LNHDA and CDR2 SQIVND (reference sequence). The CDR3 covers 15 residues. J lost 7 bases, V lost 1 base, and 8 bases had no gene match. The CDR3 DNA reads as TGTGCCAGTAGTATAGCGGCGGGGGGCGCAGGGACCCAGTACTTC. It is translated as CASSIAAGGAGTQYF.

This rearrangement joins TRBV7-3 to TRBJ2-2; 9 positions match TRBD2. This CDR3 spans 18 amino acids. Trimming took 5 bases from V and 4 from J; bases not matched to a gene: 14. The germline V gene has CDR1 SGHTA and CDR2 FQGTGA. CDR3 in amino acids: CASSIPPGTSISTGELFF. The CDR3 DNA reads TGTGCCAGCAGCATACCCCCCGGGACTAGCATTTCCACCGGGGAGCTGTTTTTT.

The chain carries TRBV30 and TRBJ2-4; no clear D. The CDR3 extends over 11 amino acids. Germline V lookup: CDR1 GTSNPN, CDR2 SVGIG (reference sequence). The CDR3 sequence is CALGTRDIQYF. The CDR3 DNA sequence: TGTGCTTTGGGCACCCGAGACATTCAGTACTTC.

This clone was found a few times. V gene TRBV30 combines with J gene TRBJ1-1; unclear D gene. V gave up 3 bases and J gave up 7 bases, with 12 bases separating them. This CDR3 comprises 12 residues. Germline V CDR1 and CDR2: GTSNPN, SVGIG (reference sequence). The CDR3 reads CAWRNTEFEAFF. The CDR3 coding sequence is TGTGCCTGGAGGAATACAGAGTTTGAAGCTTTCTTT.

This chain uses TRBV7-9 with TRBJ2-7; weak D call: TRBD1 (6 bases). Germline-derived CDR1 and CDR2 are SEHNR and FQNEAQ (reference sequence). The CDR3 consists of 13 residues. Between the trimmed V and J ends, which lost 7 bases and 3 bases, there was a span of 13 bases. This CDR3 is CASTEGQYYEQYF. For the CDR3, the DNA is TGTGCCAGCACCGAGGGACAATACTACGAGCAGTACTTC.

The chain links TRBV4-3 to TRBJ2-3; 7 nucleotides line up with TRBD2. Trimming at V came to 1 base and at J to 8 bases, leaving 3 bases not matched to a gene. The CDR3 is 13 residues long. Per germline, CDR1 LGHNA and CDR2 YSLEER. The CDR3 DNA reads as TGCGCCAGCAGCCAAGGAACTAGCGCTACGCAGTATTTT. This encodes CASSQGTSATQYF.

DNA of the CDR3: TGTGCCAGCTCACCTCCGGGACAGGGGATCTACGAGCAGTACTTC. Translating it yields CASSPPGQGIYEQYF. This chain uses TRBV18 with TRBJ2-7, with 10 bases lining up with TRBD1. The CDR3 length is 15 residues. Germline-derived CDR1 and CDR2 are KGHSH and LQKENI. The trim removed 3 bases at V and 3 bases at J, leaving 5 bases unmatched.

The V and J genes are TRBV14 and TRBJ1-2; TRBD1 might be the D (6 bases). V gave up 5 bases and J gave up 6 bases, with 19 bases separating them. The germline gives CDR1 SGHDN, CDR2 FVKESK. The CDR3 extends over 15 amino acids. The CDR3 coding sequence is TGTGCCAGCAGCGAGGGTCTACGGGACACACATGGCTACACCTTC. This sequence encodes CASSEGLRDTHGYTF.

CDR3 loop: CASSLGARGDEQYF. The CDR3 DNA follows: TGTGCCAGCAGCTTAGGCGCCAGAGGCGACGAGCAGTACTTC. The chain joins TRBV11-3 to TRBJ2-7; D gene ambiguous. V gave up 1 base and J gave up 5 bases, with 12 bases separating them. The CDR3 runs 14 residues. CDR1 is SGHNT and CDR2 is YENEEA in the germline V gene.